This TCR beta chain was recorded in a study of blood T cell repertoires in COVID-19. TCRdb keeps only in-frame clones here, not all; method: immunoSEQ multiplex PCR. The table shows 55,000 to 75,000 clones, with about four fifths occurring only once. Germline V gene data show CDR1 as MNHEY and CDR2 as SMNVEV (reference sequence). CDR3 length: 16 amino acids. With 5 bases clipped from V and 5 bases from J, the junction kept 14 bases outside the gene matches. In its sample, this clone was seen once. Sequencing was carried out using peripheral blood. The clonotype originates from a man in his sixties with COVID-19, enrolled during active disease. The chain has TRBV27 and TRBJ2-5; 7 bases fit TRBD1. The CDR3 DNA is TGTGCCAGCAGTCCCCGGACGACAGGGCGGGTGGAGACCCAGTACTTC. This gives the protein CASSPRTTGRVETQYF.